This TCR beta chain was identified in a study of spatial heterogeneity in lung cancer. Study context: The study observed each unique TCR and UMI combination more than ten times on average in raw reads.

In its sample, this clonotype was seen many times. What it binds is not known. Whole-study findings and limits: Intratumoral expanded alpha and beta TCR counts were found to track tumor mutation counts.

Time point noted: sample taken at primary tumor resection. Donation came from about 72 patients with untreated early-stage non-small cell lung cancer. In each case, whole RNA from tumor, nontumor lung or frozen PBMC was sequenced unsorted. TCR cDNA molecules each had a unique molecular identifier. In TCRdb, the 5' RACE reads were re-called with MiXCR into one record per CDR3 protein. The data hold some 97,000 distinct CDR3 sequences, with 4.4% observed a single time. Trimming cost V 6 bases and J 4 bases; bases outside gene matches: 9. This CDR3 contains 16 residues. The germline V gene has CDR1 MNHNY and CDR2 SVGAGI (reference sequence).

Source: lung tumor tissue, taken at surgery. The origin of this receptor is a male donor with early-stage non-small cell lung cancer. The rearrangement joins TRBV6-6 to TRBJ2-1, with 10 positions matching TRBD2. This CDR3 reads CASRQQGLALYNEQFF. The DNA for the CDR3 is TGTGCCAGCAGGCAACAGGGACTAGCGTTATACAATGAGCAGTTCTTC.